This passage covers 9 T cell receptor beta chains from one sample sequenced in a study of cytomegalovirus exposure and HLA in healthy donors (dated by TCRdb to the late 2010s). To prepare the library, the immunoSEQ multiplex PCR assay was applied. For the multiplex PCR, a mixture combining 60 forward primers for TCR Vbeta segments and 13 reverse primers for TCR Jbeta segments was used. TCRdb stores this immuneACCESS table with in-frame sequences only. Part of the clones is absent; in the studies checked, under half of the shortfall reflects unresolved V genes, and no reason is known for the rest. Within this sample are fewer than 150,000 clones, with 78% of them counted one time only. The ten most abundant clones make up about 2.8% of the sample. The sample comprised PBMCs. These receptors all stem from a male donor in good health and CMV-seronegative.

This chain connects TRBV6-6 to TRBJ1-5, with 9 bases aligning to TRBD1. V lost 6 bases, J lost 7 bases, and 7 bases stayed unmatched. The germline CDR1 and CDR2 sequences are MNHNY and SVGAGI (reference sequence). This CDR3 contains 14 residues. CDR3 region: CASRRDRVGQPQHF. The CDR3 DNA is TGTGCCAGCAGGCGGGACAGGGTAGGGCAGCCCCAGCATTTT.

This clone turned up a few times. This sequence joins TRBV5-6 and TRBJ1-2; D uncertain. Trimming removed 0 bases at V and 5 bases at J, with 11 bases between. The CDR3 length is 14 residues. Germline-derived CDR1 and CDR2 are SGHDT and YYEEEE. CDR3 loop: CASSLGRSVYGYTF. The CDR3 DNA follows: TGTGCCAGCAGCTTGGGTCGGTCGGTTTATGGCTACACCTTC.

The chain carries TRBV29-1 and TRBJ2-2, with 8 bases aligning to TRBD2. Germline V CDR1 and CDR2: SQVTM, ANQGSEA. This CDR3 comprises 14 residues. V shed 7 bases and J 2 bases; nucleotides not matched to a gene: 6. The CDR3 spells CSGSTSGNTGELFF. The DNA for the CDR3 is TGCAGCGGGAGCACTAGCGGTAACACCGGGGAGCTGTTTTTT.

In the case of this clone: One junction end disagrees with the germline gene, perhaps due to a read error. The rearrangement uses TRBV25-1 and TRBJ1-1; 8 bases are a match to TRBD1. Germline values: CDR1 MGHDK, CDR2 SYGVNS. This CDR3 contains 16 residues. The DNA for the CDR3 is TGTGCCCGCAGTACTAGGACAGGGCGTCTTGGCACTGAAGCTTTCTTT. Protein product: CARSTRTGRLGTEAFF. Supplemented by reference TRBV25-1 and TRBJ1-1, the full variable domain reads EADIYQTPRYLVIGTGKKITLECSQTMGHDKMYWYQQDPGMELHLIHYSYGVNSTEKGDLSSESTVSRIRTEHFPLTLESARPSHTSQYLCARSTRTGRLGTEAFFGQGTRLTVV.

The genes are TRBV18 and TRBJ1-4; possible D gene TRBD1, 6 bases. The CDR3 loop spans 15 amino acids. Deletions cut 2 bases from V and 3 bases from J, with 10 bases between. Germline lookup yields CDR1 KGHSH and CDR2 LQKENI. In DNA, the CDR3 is TGTGCCAGCTCACCAGGGACAAACTCTAATGAAAAACTGTTTTTT. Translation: CASSPGTNSNEKLFF.

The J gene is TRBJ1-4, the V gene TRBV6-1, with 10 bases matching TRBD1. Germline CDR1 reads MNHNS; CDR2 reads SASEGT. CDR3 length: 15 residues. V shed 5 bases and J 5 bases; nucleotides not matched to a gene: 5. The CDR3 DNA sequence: TGTGCCAGCAGTCTAGAGACAGGGGGCAATGAAAAACTGTTTTTT. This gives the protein CASSLETGGNEKLFF.

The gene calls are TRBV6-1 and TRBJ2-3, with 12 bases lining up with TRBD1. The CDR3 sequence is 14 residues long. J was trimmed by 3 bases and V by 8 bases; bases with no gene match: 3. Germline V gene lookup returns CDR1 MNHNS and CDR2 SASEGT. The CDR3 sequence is CASRDRGPTDTQYF. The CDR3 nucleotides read TGTGCCAGCCGGGACAGGGGGCCGACAGATACGCAGTATTTT.

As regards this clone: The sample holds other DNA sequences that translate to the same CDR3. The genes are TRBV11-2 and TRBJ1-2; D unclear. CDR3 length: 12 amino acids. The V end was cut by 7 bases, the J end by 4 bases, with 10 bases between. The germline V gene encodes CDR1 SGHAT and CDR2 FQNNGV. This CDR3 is CASTLGSYGYTF. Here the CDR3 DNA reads TGTGCCAGCACCCTAGGCAGCTATGGCTACACCTTC. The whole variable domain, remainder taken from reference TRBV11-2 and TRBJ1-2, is EAGVAQSPRYKIIEKRQSVAFWCNPISGHATLYWYQQILGQGPKLLIQFQNNGVVDDSQLPKDRFSAERLKGVDSTLKIQPAKLEDSAVYLCASTLGSYGYTFGSGTRLTVV.

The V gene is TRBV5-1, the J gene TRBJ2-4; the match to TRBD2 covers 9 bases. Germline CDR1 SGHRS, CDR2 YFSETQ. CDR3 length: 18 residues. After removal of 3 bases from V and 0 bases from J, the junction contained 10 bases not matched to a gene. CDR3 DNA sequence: TGCGCCAGCAGCTCCCCGTGGGTAGCGGGAGAAGCCAAAAACATTCAGTACTTC. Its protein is CASSSPWVAGEAKNIQYF.